The clone carrying this T cell receptor beta chain was seen more than once but under ten times. Its target is unknown. TCRdb re-called the 5' RACE reads through MiXCR, storing one row per CDR3 protein. The sample has around 530,000 distinct CDR3 sequences; over 12% are singletons. The germline CDR1 and CDR2 sequences are LGHDT and YNNKEL (reference sequence). The CDR3 totals 16 residues. The V gene end was trimmed by 4 bases and the J gene end by 5 bases; junction bases not matched to a gene: 6. The data are from a study of identical twins. Study-level points and caveats: Invariant MAIT and iNKT cells are populations that could partly confound zero-insertion analyses. High-abundance cord blood beta clonotypes had fewer insertions; memory repertoires showed none.

A further study also used this sample, focusing on yellow fever vaccine responses in identical twins.

The sequencing sample was made of CD4+ T cells sorted from blood. The receptor's source is a woman aged 18-29 years in good health. The chain has TRBV3-1 and TRBJ2-1, with TRBD2 matching over 12 bases. The CDR3 DNA reads as TGTGCCAGCAGCCTATGGACTAGCGGGGTACACAATGAGCAGTTCTTC. Encoded protein: CASSLWTSGVHNEQFF.